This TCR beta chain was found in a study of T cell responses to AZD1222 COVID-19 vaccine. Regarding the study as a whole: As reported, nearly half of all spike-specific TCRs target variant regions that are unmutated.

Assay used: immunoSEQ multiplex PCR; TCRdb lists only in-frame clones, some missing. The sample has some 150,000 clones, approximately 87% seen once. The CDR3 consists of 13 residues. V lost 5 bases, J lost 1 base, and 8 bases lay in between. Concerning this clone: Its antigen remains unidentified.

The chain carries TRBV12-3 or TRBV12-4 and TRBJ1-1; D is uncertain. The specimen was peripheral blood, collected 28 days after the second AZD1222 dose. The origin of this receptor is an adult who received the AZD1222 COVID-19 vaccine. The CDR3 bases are TGTGCCAGCAGTACTCAGGCGAACACTGAAGCTTTCTTT. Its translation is CASSTQANTEAFF.